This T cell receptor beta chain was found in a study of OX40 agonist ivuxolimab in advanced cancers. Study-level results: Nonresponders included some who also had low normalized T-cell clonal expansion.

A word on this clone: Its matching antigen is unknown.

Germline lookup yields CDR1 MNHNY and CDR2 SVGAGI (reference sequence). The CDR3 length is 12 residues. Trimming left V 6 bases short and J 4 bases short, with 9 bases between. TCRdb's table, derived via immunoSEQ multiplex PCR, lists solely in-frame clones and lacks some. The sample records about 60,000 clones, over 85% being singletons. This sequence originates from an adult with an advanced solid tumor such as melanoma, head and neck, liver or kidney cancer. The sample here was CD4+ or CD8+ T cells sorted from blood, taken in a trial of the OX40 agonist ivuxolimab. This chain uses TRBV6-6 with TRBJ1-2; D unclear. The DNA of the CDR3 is TGTGCCAGCAGCCCCGGGATCTATGGCTACACCTTC. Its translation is CASSPGIYGYTF.